The clone carrying this TCR beta chain was picked up one time. Its cognate antigen is unknown. Naive CD8 isolation took CD45RO-negative cells positively selected for CCR7 and excluded terminally differentiated effector memory CD45RA+ cells. The record originates from a study of shared clonotypes between healthy human individuals. Study as a whole: Researchers assigned three CD4 naive, three CD4 memory, two CD8 naive and one CD8 memory plate to each donor. Study conclusions and caveats: Deeper or shallower sequencing was expected to change how clonotypes are shared among donors.

This CDR3 region has 12 residues. Trimming cost V 5 bases and J 7 bases, with 9 bases left between them. Germline CDR1 MNHEY, CDR2 SMNVEV (reference sequence). The genomic DNA of each subset was split evenly across several immunoSEQ plates. Produced via immunoSEQ multiplex PCR; TCRdb's table is partial and in-frame only. The table records around 2,000,000 clones, 93% of them present only once. The chain links TRBV27 to TRBJ1-5, with D hard to call. This TCR was sampled from a man younger than 30 in good health. Some clones in this sample may be carry-over from other donors' samples. Sequenced: naive CD8+ T cells from PBMCs. The CDR3 DNA reads TGTGCCAGCAGTCCTGGGAAGCAGCCCCAGCATTTT. Its translation: CASSPGKQPQHF.